This T cell receptor beta chain derives from a study of OX40 agonist ivuxolimab in advanced cancers. The table came from immunoSEQ multiplex PCR; TCRdb's copy has only in-frame clones and leaves some out. The table shows about 72,000 clones, with 85% to 90% occurring only once. CDR1 is SGHKS, CDR2 YYEKEE, per germline (reference sequence). The ends were cut back, 4 bases at V and 7 bases at J, with 8 bases in the middle. This CDR3 has 12 amino acids. This sample comprised CD4+ or CD8+ T cells sorted from blood, obtained in a trial of the OX40 agonist ivuxolimab. The sequence was obtained from an adult with an advanced solid tumor such as melanoma, head and neck, liver or kidney cancer. The chain carries TRBV5-5 and TRBJ2-2, with D possibly matching TRBD1 (6 bases). CDR3 DNA sequence: TGTGCCAGCAGCCTCAGGGGCGGGGAGCTGTTTTTT. The encoded protein is CASSLRGGELFF.